This entry describes one TCR beta chain. Its specificity is not known. The ends lost 4 bases at V and 2 bases at J; junction bases unmatched: 5. The CDR3 sequence is 14 residues long. Per the germline V gene, CDR1 is MNHEY and CDR2 is SMNVEV (reference sequence). The record originates from a study of identical twins. General observations from the study: These conclusions were based on statistical analysis (cross-sectional, not following the same donors). The presence of invariant MAIT and iNKT cells could partly confound analyses of zero-insertion sequences. In beta out-of-frame sequences, the excess sharing between twins was weaker.

TCRdb re-called the 5' RACE reads through MiXCR, storing one row per CDR3 protein. The repertoire includes some 790,000 distinct CDR3 sequences, 15% to 20% of them detected once, and approximately 14% sits in the top ten. These records were also assigned to another study, of T cells expressing NK-cell markers. This second report adds: Among several donors, these clonotypes also ranked first in the CD3+CD56-NKG2C+ fraction.

Sequencing was carried out using PBMCs. The clonotype was recovered from a woman under 30 in good health. V and J are TRBV27 and TRBJ2-7; the match to TRBD1 covers 7 bases. The CDR3 here is CASSSLGQTYEQYF. The CDR3 coding sequence is TGTGCCAGCAGTTCCTTGGGACAGACCTACGAGCAGTACTTC.